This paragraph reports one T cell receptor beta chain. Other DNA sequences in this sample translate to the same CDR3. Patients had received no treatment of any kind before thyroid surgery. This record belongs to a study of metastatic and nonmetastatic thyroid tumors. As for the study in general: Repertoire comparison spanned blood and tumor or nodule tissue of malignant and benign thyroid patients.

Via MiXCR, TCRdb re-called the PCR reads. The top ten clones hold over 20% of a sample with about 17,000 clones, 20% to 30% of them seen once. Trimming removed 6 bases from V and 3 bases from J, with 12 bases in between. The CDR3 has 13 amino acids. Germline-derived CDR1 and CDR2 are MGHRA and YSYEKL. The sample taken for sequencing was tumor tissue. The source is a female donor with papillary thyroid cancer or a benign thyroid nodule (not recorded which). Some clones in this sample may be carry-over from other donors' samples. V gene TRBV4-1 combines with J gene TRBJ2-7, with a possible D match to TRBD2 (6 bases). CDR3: CASSQEGSYEQYF. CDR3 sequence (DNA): TGCGCCAGCAGTCAGGAGGGAAGCTACGAGCAGTACTTC.